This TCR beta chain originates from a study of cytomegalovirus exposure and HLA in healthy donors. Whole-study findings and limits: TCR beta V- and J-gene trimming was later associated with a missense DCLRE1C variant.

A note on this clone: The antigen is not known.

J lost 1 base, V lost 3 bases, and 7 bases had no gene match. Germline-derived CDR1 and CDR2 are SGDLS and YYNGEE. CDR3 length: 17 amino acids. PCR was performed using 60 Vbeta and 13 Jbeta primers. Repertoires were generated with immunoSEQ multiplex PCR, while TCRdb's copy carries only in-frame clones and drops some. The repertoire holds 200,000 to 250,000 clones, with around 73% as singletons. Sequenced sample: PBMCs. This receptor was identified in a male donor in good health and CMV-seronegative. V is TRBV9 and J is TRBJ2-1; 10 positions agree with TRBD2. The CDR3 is CASSAASGSRSYNEQFF. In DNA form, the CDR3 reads TGTGCCAGCAGCGCCGCTAGCGGGAGTAGGTCCTACAATGAGCAGTTCTTC.